This T cell receptor beta chain was recorded in a study of blood T cell repertoires in COVID-19. Produced via immunoSEQ multiplex PCR; TCRdb's table is partial and in-frame only. The table includes roughly 380,000 clones, over 75% detected once. In terms of age and location, participants ranged from roughly 18 to 100 years and lived in about 25 US areas. Germline V CDR1 and CDR2: MGHDK, SYGVNS. Trimming cost V 4 bases and J 4 bases, with 8 bases left between them. The CDR3 covers 13 residues. The TCR originated in a woman in her twenties or thirties who had recovered from COVID-19. V and J are TRBV25-1 and TRBJ1-3; no firm D call. Sequenced sample: PBMCs or T cells enriched from blood (not recorded which). The CDR3 loop reads CASSVAGGNTIYF. For the CDR3, the DNA is TGTGCCAGCAGTGTTGCAGGAGGAAACACCATATATTTT.